A selection of T cell receptor beta chains follows, all from one sample in a study of cytomegalovirus exposure and HLA in healthy donors. The table came from immunoSEQ multiplex PCR; TCRdb's copy has only in-frame clones and leaves some out. The table shows about 160,000 clones, with roughly 83% occurring only once. The sequenced material came from PBMCs. Receptor source: a woman aged 18-29 years in good health and CMV-seronegative. CDR3s include the opening cysteine and the closing phenylalanine or tryptophan. A D gene is named only where the DNA matches it firmly. Expanded clones are given a class, and other clones once, few, many or no size at all.

DNA: TGTGCCAGCAGAAAAAGGGGGGGGCCTGGAAACACCATATATTTT
CDR3: CASRKRGGPGNTIYF
J: TRBJ1-3
size: -
D: -
V: TRBV11-2

DNA: TGTGCCAGCTCACCCTCGACAGGGGCGTATGGCTACACCTTC
CDR3: CASSPSTGAYGYTF
J: TRBJ1-2
size: -
D: TRBD1
V: TRBV18

DNA: TGTGCCAGTAGACCCGGATGGGGGCTAAGCTCTGGGGCCAACGTCCTGACTTTC
CDR3: CASRPGWGLSSGANVLTF
J: TRBJ2-6
size: -
D: -
V: TRBV19

DNA: TGTGCCAGCAGCGTAGCTCTGGAGATCTATGGCTACACCTTC
CDR3: CASSVALEIYGYTF
J: TRBJ1-2
size: -
D: -
V: TRBV9

DNA: TGCAGCGCAACCGGGGACAGTGGCAGTCAGTACTTC
CDR3: CSATGDSGSQYF
J: TRBJ2-4
size: -
D: TRBD1
V: TRBV29-1

DNA: TGTGCCAGTAGTATTACGGGTGTAGACTATGGCTACACCTTC
CDR3: CASSITGVDYGYTF
J: TRBJ1-2
size: -
D: -
V: TRBV19

DNA: TGCAGCGGTGGACAGGGCGGGAACACTGAAGCTTTCTTT
CDR3: CSGGQGGNTEAFF
J: TRBJ1-1
size: -
D: TRBD1
V: TRBV29-1

DNA: TGCGCCAGCAACCACCCCGGCCGGAGCCCTCTTCCCTACGAGCAGTACTTC
CDR3: CASNHPGRSPLPYEQYF
J: TRBJ2-7
size: -
D: -
V: TRBV23-1

DNA: TGTGCCACCAGCAGGGAGCGGGTGTCAGGAAACACCATATATTTT
CDR3: CATSRERVSGNTIYF
J: TRBJ1-3
size: -
D: -
V: TRBV15

DNA: TGTGCTAGTGGTCCCTATAGTGCTCTCTATGGCTACACCTTC
CDR3: CASGPYSALYGYTF
J: TRBJ1-2
size: -
D: -
V: TRBV12-5

DNA: TGCGCCAGCAGCCACGGGACAGCTAATTCACCCCTCCACTTT
CDR3: CASSHGTANSPLHF
J: TRBJ1-6
size: -
D: TRBD1
V: TRBV4-1

DNA: TGTGCCAGCAGTACCGGACAGGGATACACCGGGGAGCTGTTTTTT
CDR3: CASSTGQGYTGELFF
J: TRBJ2-2
size: -
D: TRBD1
V: TRBV6-5

DNA: TGTGCCAGCAGGACCACAGGCAACTATGGCTACACCTTC
CDR3: CASRTTGNYGYTF
J: TRBJ1-2
size: -
D: -
V: TRBV6-6

DNA: TGTGCCAGCAGCCAAGAACTAGGCACGAGGATTCGTGTTATGGAGACCCAGTACTTC
CDR3: CASSQELGTRIRVMETQYF
J: TRBJ2-5
size: once
D: -
V: TRBV4-2

DNA: TGCGCCAGCAGCTTGCAACCCCGGACTAGCGGGGGGGCTAATGGGGCCAACGTCCTGACTTTC
CDR3: CASSLQPRTSGGANGANVLTF
J: TRBJ2-6
size: -
D: TRBD2
V: TRBV5-1

DNA: TGCGCCAGCAGCTTGGAGGGAAGGGAGGAAAAACTGTTTTTT
CDR3: CASSLEGREEKLFF
J: TRBJ1-4
size: -
D: -
V: TRBV5-1

DNA: TGTGCCAGCTCCTCAGACCCGGGAAACACTGAAGCTTTCTTT
CDR3: CASSSDPGNTEAFF
J: TRBJ1-1
size: few
D: -
V: TRBV5-4

DNA: TGTGCCAGTACAGGGGGTAATGAATCACCCCTCCACTTT
CDR3: CASTGGNESPLHF
J: TRBJ1-6
size: -
D: TRBD1
V: TRBV10-3

DNA: TGTGCCAGCAGCGTAGCGGTTAGCGGGGGGTTGGTTGAGCAGTTCTTC
CDR3: CASSVAVSGGLVEQFF
J: TRBJ2-1
size: -
D: TRBD2
V: TRBV9

DNA: TGTGCCAGCAGAAAGACAGGGGCGGCTATCATAGAGACCCAGTACTTC
CDR3: CASRKTGAAIIETQYF
J: TRBJ2-5
size: -
D: TRBD1
V: TRBV2

DNA: TGTGCCAGCACTCCCGGGGGAAACTCCTACGAGCAGTACTTC
CDR3: CASTPGGNSYEQYF
J: TRBJ2-7
size: -
D: -
V: TRBV7-6

DNA: TGTGCCAGCAGTTCTAGCCGGGGATCTTACTATGGCTACACCTTC
CDR3: CASSSSRGSYYGYTF
J: TRBJ1-2
size: -
D: -
V: TRBV6-5

DNA: TGCGCCAGCAGCCATATAGGGAGGGCACGGGCAGATACGCAGTATTTT
CDR3: CASSHIGRARADTQYF
J: TRBJ2-3
size: -
D: TRBD2
V: TRBV4-1

DNA: TGTGCCAGCAGTGAATACAGGGTCAATCAGCCCCAGCATTTT
CDR3: CASSEYRVNQPQHF
J: TRBJ1-5
size: few
D: -
V: TRBV25-1

DNA: TGTGCCAGCAGTTCCGTCAGGCGCACTGAAGCTTTCTTT
CDR3: CASSSVRRTEAFF
J: TRBJ1-1
size: -
D: -
V: TRBV6-1

DNA: TGTGCCAGCAGCTTAGCCCTACCTTCCCACGAGCAGTACTTC
CDR3: CASSLALPSHEQYF
J: TRBJ2-7
size: once
D: -
V: TRBV7-9

DNA: TGTGCCAGCAGCTTGGAGGCGGGACTCGGATATGGCTACACCTTC
CDR3: CASSLEAGLGYGYTF
J: TRBJ1-2
size: -
D: -
V: TRBV5-8

DNA: TGCGGGGGGACTACGAGCACAGATACGCAGTATTTT
CDR3: CGGTTSTDTQYF
J: TRBJ2-3
size: -
D: TRBD2
V: TRBV29-1

DNA: TGTGCCAGCAGCCCCGCGCTTGGTTTTGCCCAGTACTTC
CDR3: CASSPALGFAQYF
J: TRBJ2-5
size: -
D: -
V: TRBV11-3

DNA: TGTGCCAGCAGGTACCGGAGAGAGGAAAAACTGTTTTTT
CDR3: CASRYRREEKLFF
J: TRBJ1-4
size: once
D: -
V: TRBV14

DNA: TGTGCCAGCAGCCCCCCGGGGACAATTGGAGACACCATATATTTT
CDR3: CASSPPGTIGDTIYF
J: TRBJ1-3
size: -
D: -
V: TRBV7-9

DNA: TGTGCCAGCAGCACCCGGACAGGGGGCGAATCACCCCTCCACTTT
CDR3: CASSTRTGGESPLHF
J: TRBJ1-6
size: -
D: TRBD1
V: TRBV9

DNA: TGTGCCAGTAGGACGGGGAATCAGCCCCAGCATTTT
CDR3: CASRTGNQPQHF
J: TRBJ1-5
size: -
D: -
V: TRBV19

DNA: TGCGCCAGCAGCTTGGGGAACAGGGCTTCCTACGAGCAGTACTTC
CDR3: CASSLGNRASYEQYF
J: TRBJ2-7
size: -
D: -
V: TRBV5-1

DNA: TGTGCCAGCTCACCACCGGCACAGCTTGATGGGGAGCTGTTTTTT
CDR3: CASSPPAQLDGELFF
J: TRBJ2-2
size: -
D: -
V: TRBV18

DNA: TGTGCCAGCAGGGGAGGGGGCTCTGGGGCCAACGTCCTGACTTTC
CDR3: CASRGGGSGANVLTF
J: TRBJ2-6
size: -
D: -
V: TRBV28

DNA: TGTGCCAGCAGTTACATGAGACAGGGCACCGGGGAGCTGTTTTTT
CDR3: CASSYMRQGTGELFF
J: TRBJ2-2
size: -
D: TRBD1
V: TRBV6-5

DNA: TGTGCCAGCAGCGCTAGAGCGCCAAGGTCCTACAATGAGCAGTTCTTC
CDR3: CASSARAPRSYNEQFF
J: TRBJ2-1
size: -
D: -
V: TRBV9

DNA: TGTGCCTCTAGGGAGGGGCTTGGTGAGCAGTTCTTC
CDR3: CASREGLGEQFF
J: TRBJ2-1
size: once
D: TRBD2
V: TRBV19

DNA: TGTGCCAGCAGTGACTCGAGGGGGGGCGGAACAGATACGCAGTATTTT
CDR3: CASSDSRGGGTDTQYF
J: TRBJ2-3
size: few
D: -
V: TRBV6-4

DNA: TGTGCCAGCAGTGAGCGTCAGGGGCGAAACCAAGAGACCCAGTACTTC
CDR3: CASSERQGRNQETQYF
J: TRBJ2-5
size: -
D: -
V: TRBV2

DNA: TGTGCCAGCAGCCAAGCAGGGAGGCCTTCTAACTATGGCTACACCTTC
CDR3: CASSQAGRPSNYGYTF
J: TRBJ1-2
size: -
D: -
V: TRBV14

DNA: TGCGCCAGCAGTGAGTCTGCGGGACTAGCCTACGAGCAGTACTTC
CDR3: CASSESAGLAYEQYF
J: TRBJ2-7
size: -
D: TRBD2
V: TRBV10-2

DNA: TGTGCCAGCAGGCCCACGACAGGGGAGCAGCAGTACTTC
CDR3: CASRPTTGEQQYF
J: TRBJ2-7
size: -
D: TRBD1
V: TRBV28

DNA: TGTGCCAGCAGCCCCCAGAGGACAGTAGTGACCTACGAGCAGTACTTC
CDR3: CASSPQRTVVTYEQYF
J: TRBJ2-7
size: -
D: -
V: TRBV28

DNA: TGTGCCAGCAGGACAAATGGTGGGGGGACAGCGCAAAGATATGGCTACACCTTC
CDR3: CASRTNGGGTAQRYGYTF
J: TRBJ1-2
size: once
D: TRBD1
V: TRBV28

DNA: TGTGCCATCAGGAACTTTTCTACTACAGGGCCCGGCTACACCTTC
CDR3: CAIRNFSTTGPGYTF
J: TRBJ1-2
size: -
D: -
V: TRBV10-3

DNA: TGTGCCAGTAGTATGGACAGAACTTCCTACGAGCAGTACTTC
CDR3: CASSMDRTSYEQYF
J: TRBJ2-7
size: -
D: -
V: TRBV19

DNA: TGTGCCACCCAAATGAGGGTTGGCTACACCTTC
CDR3: CATQMRVGYTF
J: TRBJ1-2
size: -
D: -
V: TRBV6-1

DNA: TGTGCCAGTAGTACCCAGGGGTTCGCCTACGAGCAGTACTTC
CDR3: CASSTQGFAYEQYF
J: TRBJ2-7
size: -
D: -
V: TRBV19

DNA: TGTGCCTGGACTCGGGGATCCCAAGAGACCCAGTACTTC
CDR3: CAWTRGSQETQYF
J: TRBJ2-5
size: -
D: -
V: TRBV30

DNA: TGTGCCAGCAGTTCCCTCCCGGGGAGCGAAGCTTTCTTT
CDR3: CASSSLPGSEAFF
J: TRBJ1-1
size: -
D: -
V: TRBV6-4

DNA: TGTGCCAGCAGCCAAGCTAGGGGGCGCCCAACAGATACGCAGTATTTT
CDR3: CASSQARGRPTDTQYF
J: TRBJ2-3
size: -
D: TRBD1
V: TRBV4-2

DNA: TGTGCCAGCAGCTTGGTTGGCGCGGATTTCTATGGCTACACCTTC
CDR3: CASSLVGADFYGYTF
J: TRBJ1-2
size: -
D: -
V: TRBV5-6

DNA: TGTGCCAGCAGCCTGGACAGGGTCAAGGGCTACACCTTC
CDR3: CASSLDRVKGYTF
J: TRBJ1-2
size: -
D: TRBD1
V: TRBV7-3

DNA: TGTGCCAGCAGCTTAGACGGGGTCCCGAACACTGAAGCTTTCTTT
CDR3: CASSLDGVPNTEAFF
J: TRBJ1-1
size: -
D: -
V: TRBV7-8

DNA: TGTGCCAGCGGGCAGATTAGCAATCAGCCCCAGCATTTT
CDR3: CASGQISNQPQHF
J: TRBJ1-5
size: -
D: -
V: TRBV28

DNA: TGTGCCAGCAGTGACAAGCGGGGGGACACAGATACGCAGTATTTT
CDR3: CASSDKRGDTDTQYF
J: TRBJ2-3
size: -
D: TRBD2
V: TRBV6-4

DNA: TGTGCCAGCAGCCCGGGGACAGGGTCGAACGAGCAGTACTTC
CDR3: CASSPGTGSNEQYF
J: TRBJ2-7
size: -
D: TRBD1
V: TRBV7-9

DNA: TGTGCCAGCAGCCCTACAGGGGCGGTCTACGAGCAGTACTTC
CDR3: CASSPTGAVYEQYF
J: TRBJ2-7
size: -
D: TRBD1
V: TRBV7-2